This T cell receptor (beta chain) was sequenced in a study of cytomegalovirus exposure and HLA in healthy donors. V was cut by 7 bases and J by 4 bases, with 13 bases left in between. The CDR3 length is 14 residues. Germline V gives CDR1 MNHNS, CDR2 SASEGT. Study-level results: TCR beta V- and J-gene trimming, according to a later analysis, was linked to a missense DCLRE1C variant.

With 60 Vbeta and 13 Jbeta primers, the PCR was carried out. The repertoire was sequenced with immunoSEQ multiplex PCR; TCRdb's copy has only in-frame clones and lacks some. The sample consists of 120,000 or so clones, 15% of them appearing once. Turning to this clone: As yet, its antigen is unknown.

The sequence was collected from a woman aged 18-29 years in good health and CMV-seronegative. The source material was PBMCs. V is TRBV6-1 and J is TRBJ2-2, with D possibly being TRBD2 (5 bases). The DNA for the CDR3 is TGTGCCAGCACCGAGGGCGCGAGCACCGGGGAGCTGTTTTTT. It is translated as CASTEGASTGELFF.